The T cell receptor beta chain described here comes from a study of cytotoxic CD8 clonotypes in ibrutinib-treated CLL. Background on the study: 24 partial and 2 complete responses; at median approximately 6 years, about 14 remitted, about 12 progressed.

Study-wide results and limits: Public clonotypes, rarely seen, contracted or held steady on treatment.

Data came from immunoSEQ multiplex PCR; TCRdb stores just in-frame clones and leaves some out. This repertoire shows under 150,000 clones, 75% to 85% found once; its top ten account for around 7.6%. CDR1 and CDR2 (germline): LNHNV, YYDKDF (reference sequence). This CDR3 is built from 15 residues. Germline trimming cut 5 bases from V and 3 bases from J; bases unmatched to any gene: 7. About this clone: Its specificity is not known.

Here the sequenced sample was PBMCs, taken after 36 months of ibrutinib treatment. This TCR was recovered from a human donor with chronic lymphocytic leukemia. The chain couples TRBV15 to TRBJ2-3; TRBD2 matches 8 bases. CDR3 in amino acids: CATSRLVAGTDTQYF. CDR3 DNA: TGTGCCACCAGCCGCTTGGTAGCGGGGACAGATACGCAGTATTTT.